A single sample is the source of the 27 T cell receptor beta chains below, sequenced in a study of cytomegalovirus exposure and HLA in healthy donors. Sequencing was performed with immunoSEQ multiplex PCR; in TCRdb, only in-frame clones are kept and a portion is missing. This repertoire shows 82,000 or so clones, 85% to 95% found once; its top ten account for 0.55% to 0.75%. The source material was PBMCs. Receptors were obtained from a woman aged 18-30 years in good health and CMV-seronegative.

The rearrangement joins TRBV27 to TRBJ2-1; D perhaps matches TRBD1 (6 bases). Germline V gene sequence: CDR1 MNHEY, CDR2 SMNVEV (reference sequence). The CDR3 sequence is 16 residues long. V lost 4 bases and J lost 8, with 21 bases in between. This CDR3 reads CASSSPGASEVDEQFF. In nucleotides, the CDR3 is TGTGCCAGCAGTTCGCCAGGGGCCTCAGAGGTCGATGAGCAGTTCTTC.

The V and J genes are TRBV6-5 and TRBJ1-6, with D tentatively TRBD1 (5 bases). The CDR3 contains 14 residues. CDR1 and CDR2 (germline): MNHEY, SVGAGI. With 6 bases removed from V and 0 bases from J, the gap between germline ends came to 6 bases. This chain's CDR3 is CASSQGSYNSPLHF. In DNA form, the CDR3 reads TGTGCCAGCAGCCAGGGCTCCTATAATTCACCCCTCCACTTT.

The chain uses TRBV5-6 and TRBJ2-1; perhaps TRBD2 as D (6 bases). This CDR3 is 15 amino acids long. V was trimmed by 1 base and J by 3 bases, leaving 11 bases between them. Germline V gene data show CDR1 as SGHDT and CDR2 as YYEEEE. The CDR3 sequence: CASSLILAVYNEQFF. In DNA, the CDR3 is TGTGCCAGCAGCTTGATATTAGCGGTCTACAATGAGCAGTTCTTC.

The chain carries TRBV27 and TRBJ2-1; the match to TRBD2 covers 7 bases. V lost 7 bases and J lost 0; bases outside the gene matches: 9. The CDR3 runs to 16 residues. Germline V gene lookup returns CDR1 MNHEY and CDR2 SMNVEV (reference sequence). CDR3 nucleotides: TGTGCCAGCAAAACTAGCGCCTTGAGCTCCTACAATGAGCAGTTCTTC. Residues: CASKTSALSSYNEQFF.

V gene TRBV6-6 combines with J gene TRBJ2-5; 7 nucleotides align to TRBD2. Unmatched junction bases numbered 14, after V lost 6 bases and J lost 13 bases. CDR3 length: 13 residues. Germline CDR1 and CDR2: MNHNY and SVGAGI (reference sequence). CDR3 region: CASSLRDYDPPYF. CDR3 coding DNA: TGTGCCAGCAGCCTCCGGGACTACGACCCCCCGTACTTC.

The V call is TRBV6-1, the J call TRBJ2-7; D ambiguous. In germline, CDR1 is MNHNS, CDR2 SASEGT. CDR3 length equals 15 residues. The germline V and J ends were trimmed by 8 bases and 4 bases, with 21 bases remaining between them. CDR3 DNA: TGTGCCAGCGGCCCCTCCCCAGGAACAGATTACGAGCAGTACTTC. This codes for CASGPSPGTDYEQYF.

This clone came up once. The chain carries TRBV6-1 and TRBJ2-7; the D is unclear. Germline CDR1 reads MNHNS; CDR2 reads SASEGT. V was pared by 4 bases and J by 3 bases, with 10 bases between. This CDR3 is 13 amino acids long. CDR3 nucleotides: TGTGCCAGCAGTGGGAGTCCCGGCTACGAGCAGTACTTC. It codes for CASSGSPGYEQYF.

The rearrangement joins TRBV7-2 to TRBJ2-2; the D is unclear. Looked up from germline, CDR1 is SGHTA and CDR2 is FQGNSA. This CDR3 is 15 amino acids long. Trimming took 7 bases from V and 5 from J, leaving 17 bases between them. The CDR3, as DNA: TGTGCCAGCAACTATGGTCAGCGCAGAACCGGGGAGCTGTTTTTT. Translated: CASNYGQRRTGELFF.

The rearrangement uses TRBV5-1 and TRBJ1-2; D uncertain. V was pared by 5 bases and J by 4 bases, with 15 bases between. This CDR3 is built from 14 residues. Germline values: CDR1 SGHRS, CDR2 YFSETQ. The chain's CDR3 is CASRSGIVFYGYTF. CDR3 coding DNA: TGCGCCAGCAGGTCGGGGATAGTTTTCTATGGCTACACCTTC. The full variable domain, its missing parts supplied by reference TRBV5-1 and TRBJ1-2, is KAGVTQTPRYLIKTRGQQVTLSCSPISGHRSVSWYQQTPGQGLQFLFEYFSETQRNKGNFPGRFSGRQFSNSRSEMNVSTLELGDSALYLCASRSGIVFYGYTFGSGTRLTVV.

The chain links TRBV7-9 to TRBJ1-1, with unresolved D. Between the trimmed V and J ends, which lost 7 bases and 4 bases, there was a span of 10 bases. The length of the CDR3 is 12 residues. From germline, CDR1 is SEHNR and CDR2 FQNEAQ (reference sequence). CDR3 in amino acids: CASKPVRTEAFF. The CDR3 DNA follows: TGTGCCAGCAAGCCCGTGCGCACTGAAGCTTTCTTT.

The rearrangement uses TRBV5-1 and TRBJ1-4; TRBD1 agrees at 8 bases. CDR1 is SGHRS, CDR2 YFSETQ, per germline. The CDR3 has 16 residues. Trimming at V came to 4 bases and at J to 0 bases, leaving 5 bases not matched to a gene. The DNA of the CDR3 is TGCGCCAGCAGCCCGACAGGGGTTGCAACTAATGAAAAACTGTTTTTT. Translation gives CASSPTGVATNEKLFF.

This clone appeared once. The CDR3 DNA reads as TGTGCCAGCAGCAGCGTAGGGGTTCGAACTAATGAAAAACTGTTTTTT. Its translation: CASSSVGVRTNEKLFF. This chain uses TRBV2 with TRBJ1-4; perhaps TRBD1 as D (5 bases). This CDR3 is built from 16 residues. Trimming pared 6 bases from V and 1 base from J, leaving 15 bases between. CDR1 and CDR2 from the germline V gene are SNHLY and FYNNEI.

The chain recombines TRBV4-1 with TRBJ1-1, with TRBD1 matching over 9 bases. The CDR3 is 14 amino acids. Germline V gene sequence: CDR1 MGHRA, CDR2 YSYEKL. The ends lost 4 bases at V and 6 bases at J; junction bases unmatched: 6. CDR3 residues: CASSRGTGLAEAFF. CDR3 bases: TGCGCCAGCAGCCGCGGGACAGGGTTGGCTGAAGCTTTCTTT.

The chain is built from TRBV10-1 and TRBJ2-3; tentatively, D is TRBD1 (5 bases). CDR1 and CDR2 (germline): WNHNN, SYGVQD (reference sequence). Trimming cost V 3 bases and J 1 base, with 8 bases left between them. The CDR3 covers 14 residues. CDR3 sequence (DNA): TGCGCCAGCAGTGAAGGGGCGGGCACAGATACGCAGTATTTT. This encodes CASSEGAGTDTQYF.

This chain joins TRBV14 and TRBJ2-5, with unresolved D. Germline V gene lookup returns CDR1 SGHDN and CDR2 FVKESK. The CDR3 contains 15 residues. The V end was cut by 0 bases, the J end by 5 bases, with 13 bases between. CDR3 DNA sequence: TGTGCCAGCAGCCAAGATCCCGGCAGGTGGGAGACCCAGTACTTC. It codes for CASSQDPGRWETQYF.

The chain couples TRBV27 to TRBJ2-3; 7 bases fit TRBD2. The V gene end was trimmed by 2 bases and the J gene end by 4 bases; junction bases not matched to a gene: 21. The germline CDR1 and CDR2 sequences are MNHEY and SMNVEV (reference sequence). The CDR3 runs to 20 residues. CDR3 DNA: TGTGCCAGCAGTTTAGAAAGGTGGTTAGCGGGTCCCCCTGCCCCAGATACGCAGTATTTT. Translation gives CASSLERWLAGPPAPDTQYF.

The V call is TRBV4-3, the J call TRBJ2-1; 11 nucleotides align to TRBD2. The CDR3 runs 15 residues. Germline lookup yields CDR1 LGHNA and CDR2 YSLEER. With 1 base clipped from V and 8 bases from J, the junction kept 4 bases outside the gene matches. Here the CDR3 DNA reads TGCGCCAGCAGCCAAGCTAGCGGGAGGTTGTATGAGCAGTTCTTC. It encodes CASSQASGRLYEQFF.

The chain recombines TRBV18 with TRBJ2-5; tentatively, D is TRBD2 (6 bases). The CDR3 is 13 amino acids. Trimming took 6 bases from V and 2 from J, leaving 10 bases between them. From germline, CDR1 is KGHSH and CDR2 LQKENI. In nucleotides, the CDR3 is TGTGCCAGCTCCCCGGGGAGGCAAGAGACCCAGTACTTC. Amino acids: CASSPGRQETQYF.

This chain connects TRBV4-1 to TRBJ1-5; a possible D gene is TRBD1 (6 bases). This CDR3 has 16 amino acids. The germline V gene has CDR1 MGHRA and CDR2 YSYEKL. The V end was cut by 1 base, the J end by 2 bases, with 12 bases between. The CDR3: CASSQVAGVGNQPQHF. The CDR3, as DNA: TGCGCCAGCAGCCAAGTGGCAGGGGTGGGCAATCAGCCCCAGCATTTT.

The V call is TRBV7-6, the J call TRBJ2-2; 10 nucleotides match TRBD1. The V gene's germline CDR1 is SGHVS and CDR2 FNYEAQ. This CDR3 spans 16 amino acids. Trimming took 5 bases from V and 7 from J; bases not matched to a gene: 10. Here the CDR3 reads CASSAPGQGKIGELFF. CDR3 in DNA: TGTGCCAGCAGCGCCCCGGGACAGGGGAAAATCGGGGAGCTGTTTTTT. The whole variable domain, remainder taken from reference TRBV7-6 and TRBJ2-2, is GAGVSQSPRYKVTKRGQDVALRCDPISGHVSLYWYRQALGQGPEFLTYFNYEAQQDKSGLPNDRFSAERPEGSISTLTIQRTEQRDSAMYRCASSAPGQGKIGELFFGEGSRLTVL.

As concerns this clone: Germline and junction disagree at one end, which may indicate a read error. CDR3 loop: CAWSVRTLNGHTF. In DNA form, the CDR3 reads TGTGCCTGGAGTGTGCGGACACTCAATGGCCACACCTTC. The chain employs TRBV30 and TRBJ1-2, with D possibly matching TRBD1 (5 bases). The germline gives CDR1 GTSNPN, CDR2 SVGIG (reference sequence). This CDR3 has 13 amino acids.

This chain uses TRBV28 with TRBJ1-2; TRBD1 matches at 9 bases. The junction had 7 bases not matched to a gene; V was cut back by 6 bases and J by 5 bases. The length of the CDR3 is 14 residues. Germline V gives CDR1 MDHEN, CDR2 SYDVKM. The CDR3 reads CASRSGTGRYGYTF. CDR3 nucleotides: TGTGCCAGCAGGTCCGGGACAGGGAGGTATGGCTACACCTTC.

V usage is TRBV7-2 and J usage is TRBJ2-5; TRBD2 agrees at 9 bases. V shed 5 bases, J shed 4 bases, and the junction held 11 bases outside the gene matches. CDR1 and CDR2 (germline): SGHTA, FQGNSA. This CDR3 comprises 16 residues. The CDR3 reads CASSPTRGRAGETQYF. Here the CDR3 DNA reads TGTGCCAGCAGCCCAACTCGCGGGAGGGCTGGAGAGACCCAGTACTTC.

The CDR3 DNA sequence: TGTGCCAGCAGGGACAGGGGGTTTGAAAAACTGTTTTTT. Translated: CASRDRGFEKLFF. J is TRBJ1-4 and V is TRBV14; the match to TRBD1 covers 10 bases. The germline V gene encodes CDR1 SGHDN and CDR2 FVKESK. CDR3 length equals 13 residues. V trimming: 6 bases; J trimming: 7 bases; junction bases outside the gene matches: 2. The full variable domain, rest sourced from reference TRBV14 and TRBJ1-4, is EAGVTQFPSHSVIEKGQTVTLRCDPISGHDNLYWYRRVMGKEIKFLLHFVKESKQDESGMPNNRFLAERTGGTYSTLKVQPAELEDSGVYFCASRDRGFEKLFFGSGTQLSVL.

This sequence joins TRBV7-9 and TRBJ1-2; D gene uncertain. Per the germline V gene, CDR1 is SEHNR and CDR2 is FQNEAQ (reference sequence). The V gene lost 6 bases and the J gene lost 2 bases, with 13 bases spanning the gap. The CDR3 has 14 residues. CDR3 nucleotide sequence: TGTGCCAGCAGTCTAGGCGCAGTCAACTATGGCTACACCTTC. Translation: CASSLGAVNYGYTF.

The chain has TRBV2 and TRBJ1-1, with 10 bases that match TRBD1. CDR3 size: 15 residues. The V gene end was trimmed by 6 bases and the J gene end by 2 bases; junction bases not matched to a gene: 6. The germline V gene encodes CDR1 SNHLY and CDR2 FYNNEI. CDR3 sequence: CASSPGTGDNTEAFF. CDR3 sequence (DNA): TGTGCCAGCAGCCCCGGGACAGGGGACAACACTGAAGCTTTCTTT.

The CDR3, as DNA: TGTGCCAGCAGGACCGGGACAGTGAACACTGAAGCTTTCTTT. It translates to CASRTGTVNTEAFF. The rearrangement uses TRBV7-9 and TRBJ1-1, with 7 bases matching TRBD1. There are 14 residues in the CDR3. With V trimmed by 6 bases and J by 0 bases, 4 bases remained unmatched. The germline gives CDR1 SEHNR, CDR2 FQNEAQ (reference sequence). Full variable domain (remainder filled in from reference TRBV7-9 and TRBJ1-1): DTGVSQNPRHKITKRGQNVTFRCDPISEHNRLYWYRQTLGQGPEFLTYFQNEAQLEKSRLLSDRFSAERPKGSFSTLEIQRTEQGDSAMYLCASRTGTVNTEAFFGQGTRLTVV.